One T cell receptor beta chain is described in this entry. A junction end diverges from the germline sequence, so it may reflect a read error. The data are from a study of identical twins. A single record per CDR3 protein comes from TCRdb applying MiXCR to the 5' RACE reads. The table shows under 450,000 distinct CDR3 sequences, with less than 20% occurring only once. This CDR3 has 12 residues. Germline CDR1 is SGHAT and CDR2 is FQNNGV. The genes are TRBV11-2 and TRBJ1-2; D is unclear. The TCR comes from a man between 50 and 59 years old in good health. Sequencing was done on a sample of naive T cells sorted from blood. The CDR3 DNA is TGTGGCAGCAGCTCAAATCGGGTTGGCTACACCTTC. This codes for CGSSSNRVGYTF.